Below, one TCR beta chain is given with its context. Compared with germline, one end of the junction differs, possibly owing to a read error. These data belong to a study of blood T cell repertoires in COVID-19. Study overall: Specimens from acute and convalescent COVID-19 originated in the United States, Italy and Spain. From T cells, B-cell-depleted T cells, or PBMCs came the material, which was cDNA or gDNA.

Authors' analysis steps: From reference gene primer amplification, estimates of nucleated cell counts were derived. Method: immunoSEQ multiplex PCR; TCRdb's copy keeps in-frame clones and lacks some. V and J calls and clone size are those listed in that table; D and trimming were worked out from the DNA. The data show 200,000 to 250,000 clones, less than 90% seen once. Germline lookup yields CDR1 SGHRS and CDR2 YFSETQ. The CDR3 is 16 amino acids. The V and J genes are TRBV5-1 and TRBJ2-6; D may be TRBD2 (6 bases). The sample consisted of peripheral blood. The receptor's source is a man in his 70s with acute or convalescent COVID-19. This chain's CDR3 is CASRLVPEGGANVLTF. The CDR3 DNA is TGCGCCAGCAGATTGGTCCCGGAGGGCGGGGCCAACGTCCTGACTTTC.